The sequence of this T cell receptor (beta chain) was determined in a study of cytomegalovirus exposure and HLA in healthy donors. At the level of the study: Approximately 81% of around 390 genotyped donors fell in the Caucasian-associated ancestry cluster. Points from the study as a whole: One later analysis reportedly identified an Asian-associated ancestry cluster that showed fewer N-insertions than the roughly 600-donor mean. Sequencing depth roughly uniform across donors was assumed in presence/absence analyses.

In the PCR, 60 Vbeta and 13 Jbeta primers were used. Here immunoSEQ multiplex PCR was the method, and the copy in TCRdb shows in-frame clones only, minus some. The profile shows roughly 280,000 clones, under 80% of them singletons. In its sample, this clone was seen once. The antigen remains unidentified. The germline V gene encodes CDR1 MDHEN and CDR2 SYDVKM. The CDR3 runs 13 residues. V lost 7 bases and J lost 8; bases outside the gene matches: 3. The sequencing input was PBMCs. This sequence was found in a female donor in good health and CMV-seronegative. V is TRBV28 and J is TRBJ2-1, with 12 bases matching TRBD2. CDR3 bases: TGTGCCAGCATACTAGCGGGAGGTTATGAGCAGTTCTTC. It yields the protein CASILAGGYEQFF.